This TCR beta chain was found in a study of response to subunit inactivated influenza vaccine. Study outcomes and limitations: The authors put forward the suggestion that each seasonal influenza vaccination may bring in only a limited number of new T cells.

This CDR3 is 15 amino acids long. Trimming shortened V by 6 bases and J by 5 bases, and 17 bases separated the two germline ends. Germline V gene data show CDR1 as MNHEY and CDR2 as SMNVEV (reference sequence). TCRdb re-called the RT-PCR reads with MiXCR, one entry per CDR3 protein. In the table there are hundreds of thousands of distinct CDR3 sequences, roughly 14% of which are singletons. This clonotype was counted ten times or more. The antigen is not known. This chain uses TRBV27 with TRBJ2-1; possibly TRBD1 or TRBD2 for D (5 bases each). This sequence originates from a man in his fifties who received an inactivated influenza vaccine. Material: PBMCs from blood, obtained roughly 13 days after vaccination. CDR3 DNA: TGTGCCAGCAGCTGGGGTGGGGGTTCGAACAATGAGCAGTTCTTC. It encodes CASSWGGGSNNEQFF.